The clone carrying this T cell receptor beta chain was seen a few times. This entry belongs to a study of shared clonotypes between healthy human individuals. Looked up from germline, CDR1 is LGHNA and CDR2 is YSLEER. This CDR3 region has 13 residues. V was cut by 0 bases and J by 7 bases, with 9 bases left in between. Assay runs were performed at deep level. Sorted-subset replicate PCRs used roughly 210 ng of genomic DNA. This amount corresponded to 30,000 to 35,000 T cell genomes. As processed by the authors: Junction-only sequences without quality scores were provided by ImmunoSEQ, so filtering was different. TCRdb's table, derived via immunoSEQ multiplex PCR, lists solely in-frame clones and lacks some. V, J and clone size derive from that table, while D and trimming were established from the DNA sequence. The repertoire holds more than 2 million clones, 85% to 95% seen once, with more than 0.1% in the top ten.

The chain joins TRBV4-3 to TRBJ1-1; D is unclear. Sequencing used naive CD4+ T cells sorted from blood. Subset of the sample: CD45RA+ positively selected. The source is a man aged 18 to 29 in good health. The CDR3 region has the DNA TGCGCCAGCAGCCAAGATCGGGGTTATGAAGCTTTCTTT. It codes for CASSQDRGYEAFF.